The next 32 T cell receptor beta chains were all read from a single sample in a study of vaccination effects on CD4 cells after COVID-19. No antigen is known for these receptors. In the ViraFEST assay, antigen-specific CD4+ clonotypes were identified by expansion after peptide-pool stimulation. With roughly 9 days of culture completed, CD4+ T cells were isolated. The person had PCR-confirmed SARS-CoV-2 infection between March and December 2020. Generated by immunoSEQ multiplex PCR, the TCRdb table keeps only in-frame clones and is missing some. The data contain about 22,000 clones, roughly three quarters of them singletons. The sequences come from CD4+ T cells from PBMCs cultured with SARS-CoV-2 spike peptides, collected before COVID-19 vaccination. These receptors came from a human donor who had a prior SARS-CoV-2 infection.

J is TRBJ2-7 and V is TRBV19; no clear D gene. CDR3 size: 14 residues. V was shortened by 3 bases and J by 4 bases, with 13 bases between the two germline ends. Germline-derived CDR1 and CDR2 are LNHDA and SQIVND (reference sequence). CDR3 sequence: CASSMMAGVYEQYF. CDR3 coding DNA: TGTGCCAGTAGTATGATGGCAGGAGTATACGAGCAGTACTTC.

This clone was counted a few times. The genes are TRBV5-4 and TRBJ2-2; D perhaps matches TRBD2 (7 bases). V gave up 4 bases and J gave up 2 bases, with 15 bases separating them. The CDR3 covers 16 residues. Germline assignment: CDR1 SGHNT and CDR2 YYREEE (reference sequence). CDR3 in amino acids: CASSTFGGANTGELFF. DNA of the CDR3: TGTGCCAGCAGCACCTTTGGGGGGGCCAACACCGGGGAGCTGTTTTTT.

In this sample, this clone turned up a few times. The J gene is TRBJ2-2, the V gene TRBV15, with TRBD1 matching 10 bases. This CDR3 region has 17 residues. V was pared by 0 bases and J by 3 bases, with 4 bases of the junction left unmatched. Germline lookup yields CDR1 LNHNV and CDR2 YYDKDF (reference sequence). The CDR3 is CATSRDPGTGDTGELFF. Written as DNA, the CDR3 is TGTGCCACCAGCAGAGATCCCGGGACAGGGGACACCGGGGAGCTGTTTTTT. The complete variable domain, with remaining parts taken from reference TRBV15 and TRBJ2-2, reads DAMVIQNPRYQVTQFGKPVTLSCSQTLNHNVMYWYQQKSSQAPKLLFHYYDKDFNNEADTPDNFQSRRPNTSFCFLDIRSPGLGDTAMYLCATSRDPGTGDTGELFFGEGSRLTVL.

The chain combines TRBV3-1 (or the pseudogene TRBV3-2) with TRBJ1-1; D not resolved. V lost 2 bases and J lost 1, with 5 bases in between. Germline CDR1 LGHDT, CDR2 YNNKEL (reference sequence). The CDR3 has 13 amino acids. CDR3 nucleotide sequence: TGTGCCAGCAGCCAACCCGGGAACACTGAAGCTTTCTTT. Amino acids: CASSQPGNTEAFF.

This rearrangement joins TRBV5-1 to TRBJ1-6; D not resolved. The CDR3 contains 14 residues. Germline V gives CDR1 SGHRS, CDR2 YFSETQ. The V and J ends lost 6 bases and 0 bases respectively, with 7 bases between them. CDR3 DNA: TGCGCCAGCAAGAACAGCTCCTATAATTCACCCCTCCACTTT. Translation gives CASKNSSYNSPLHF. The whole variable domain, remainder taken from reference TRBV5-1 and TRBJ1-6, is KAGVTQTPRYLIKTRGQQVTLSCSPISGHRSVSWYQQTPGQGLQFLFEYFSETQRNKGNFPGRFSGRQFSNSRSEMNVSTLELGDSALYLCASKNSSYNSPLHFGNGTRLTVT.

This chain links TRBV7-2 with TRBJ2-1; 9 nucleotides align to TRBD1. J was trimmed by 2 bases and V by 5 bases; bases with no gene match: 7. Germline V lookup: CDR1 SGHTA, CDR2 FQGNSA. This CDR3 has 16 amino acids. The CDR3 nucleotides read TGTGCCAGCAGCACAACGGACAGGGGAACCTACAATGAGCAGTTCTTC. Translating gives CASSTTDRGTYNEQFF.

This clone was seen only once. The V call is TRBV11-2, the J call TRBJ2-5; possibly TRBD2 for D (6 bases). From germline, CDR1 is SGHAT and CDR2 FQNNGV. Deletions cut 5 bases from V and 1 base from J, with 8 bases between. The CDR3 has 13 residues. CDR3 nucleotides: TGTGCCAGCAGCGGGACTTTCCAAGAGACCCAGTACTTC. Protein product: CASSGTFQETQYF.

This clone appeared a single time. The chain combines TRBV7-2 with TRBJ1-3; D is uncertain. The CDR3 contains 18 residues. Germline CDR1 SGHTA, CDR2 FQGNSA. Trimming stripped 1 base from V and 2 bases from J, with 18 bases between. The CDR3 region is CASSLEASGFGAGNTIYF. In DNA form, the CDR3 reads TGTGCCAGCAGCTTAGAGGCGTCAGGCTTTGGAGCTGGAAACACCATATATTTT.

The genes are TRBV9 and TRBJ2-3; D remains unclear. The CDR3 is 15 residues long. Germline loops: CDR1 SGDLS, CDR2 YYNGEE. V was pared by 0 bases and J by 3 bases, with 11 bases between. Here the CDR3 reads CASSVGSKWTDTQYF. The CDR3 DNA sequence: TGTGCCAGCAGCGTAGGGTCTAAATGGACAGATACGCAGTATTTT.

The chain couples TRBV2 to TRBJ2-7, with D hard to call. There are 13 residues in the CDR3. CDR1 SNHLY and CDR2 FYNNEI come from the germline V gene. V shed 3 bases and J shed 6 bases, with 12 bases lying between them. CDR3 residues: CASSDHNRAEQYF. For the CDR3, the DNA is TGTGCCAGCAGTGACCACAATCGGGCCGAGCAGTACTTC.

CDR3 region: CASSAHGGRAGETQYF. CDR3 nucleotide sequence: TGCGCCAGCAGTGCCCACGGCGGGAGGGCCGGGGAGACCCAGTACTTC. The chain employs TRBV23-1 and TRBJ2-5; TRBD2 matches at 9 bases. TRBV23-1 is an ORF, with its function uncertain. The CDR3 spans 16 residues. V was pared by 5 bases and J by 5 bases, with 12 bases of the junction left unmatched.

As to this clone: A read error may account for a junction end that differs from germline. The V gene is TRBV7-7, the J gene TRBJ1-1; 7 bases fit TRBD1. The CDR3 consists of 13 residues. Germline V gene sequence: CDR1 SSHAT, CDR2 FNYEAQ (reference sequence). The CDR3 DNA reads TGTGCTAGCAGCTTAGTCAGGGGGACTGAAGCTTTCTTT. Protein: CASSLVRGTEAFF.

The V call is TRBV24-1, the J call TRBJ1-2; TRBD1 is a possible D gene (5 bases). Germline loops: CDR1 KGHDR, CDR2 SFDVKD. The CDR3 length is 14 residues. V shed 4 bases and J shed 4 bases, with 12 bases lying between them. The DNA for the CDR3 is TGTGCCACCAGTGACCACAGGTCCCTCTATGGCTACACCTTC. Protein sequence: CATSDHRSLYGYTF.

The J gene is TRBJ2-3, the V gene TRBV20-1; 9 bases fit TRBD1. J gave up 2 bases and V 3 bases, and 6 bases lay outside the gene matches. In germline, CDR1 is DFQATT, CDR2 SNEGSKA (reference sequence). The CDR3 loop spans 15 amino acids. In DNA form, the CDR3 reads TGCAGTGCTAGTGAAGGGACAGGGACCACAGATACGCAGTATTTT. Translation gives CSASEGTGTTDTQYF.

The chain combines TRBV29-1 with TRBJ2-7; D might be TRBD1 or TRBD2, each matching 5 bases. Germline assignment: CDR1 SQVTM and CDR2 ANQGSEA. The CDR3 is made up of 16 amino acids. V gave up 4 bases and J gave up 2 bases, with 21 bases separating them. Written as DNA, the CDR3 is TGCAGCGTTGTGCCGCGCGTTAATGGGGGAGCCTACGAGCAGTACTTC. This translates into CSVVPRVNGGAYEQYF.

The chain couples TRBV11-3 to TRBJ2-7; D gene uncertain. Germline CDR1 reads SGHNT; CDR2 reads YENEEA. The CDR3 has 12 residues. Trimming left V 5 bases short and J 6 bases short, with 11 bases between. CDR3 sequence reads: CASSPIFGEQYF. In nucleotides, the CDR3 is TGTGCCAGCAGCCCAATTTTTGGCGAGCAGTACTTC. Looking up the rest from reference TRBV11-3 and TRBJ2-7 gives the full variable domain: EAGVVQSPRYKIIEKKQPVAFWCNPISGHNTLYWYLQNLGQGPELLIRYENEEAVDDSQLPKDRFSAERLKGVDSTLKIQPAELGDSAVYLCASSPIFGEQYFGPGTRLTVT.

V is TRBV5-1 and J is TRBJ2-5; the D is unclear. V was trimmed by 7 bases and J by 0 bases, leaving 16 bases between them. The germline CDR1 and CDR2 sequences are SGHRS and YFSETQ. CDR3 length: 15 residues. In nucleotides, the CDR3 is TGCGCCAGCTACCCCCAAAATCTGTACCAAGAGACCCAGTACTTC. Translating it yields CASYPQNLYQETQYF.

The chain is built from TRBV5-1 and TRBJ1-1, with 9 bases fitting TRBD1. J was trimmed by 1 base and V by 6 bases; bases with no gene match: 13. Per germline, CDR1 SGHRS and CDR2 YFSETQ. The CDR3 extends over 17 amino acids. The CDR3 nucleotides are TGCGCCAGCACCCCTACGGGACAGGGCGCGGGGAACACTGAAGCTTTCTTT. Its protein is CASTPTGQGAGNTEAFF.

The CDR3: CAISEVRGGPNQPQHF. The CDR3 DNA sequence: TGTGCCATCAGTGAAGTACGGGGAGGGCCCAATCAGCCCCAGCATTTT. The gene calls are TRBV10-3 and TRBJ1-5, with unresolved D. V was cut by 3 bases and J by 3 bases, with 15 bases left in between. The CDR3 covers 16 residues. CDR1 ENHRY and CDR2 SYGVKD come from the germline V gene.

The rearrangement joins TRBV2 to TRBJ2-3, with 9 positions matching TRBD1. The V and J ends lost 6 bases and 1 base, in that order; junction bases with no gene match: 14. Per germline, CDR1 SNHLY and CDR2 FYNNEI. This CDR3 spans 18 amino acids. The CDR3 nucleotides read TGTGCCAGCAGCGCGATACTACAGGGGGCTTTCGGCACAGATACGCAGTATTTT. Translated, it gives CASSAILQGAFGTDTQYF.

The chain has TRBV6-1 and TRBJ2-3, with D perhaps matching TRBD1 (5 bases). Per germline, CDR1 MNHNS and CDR2 SASEGT. The CDR3 covers 13 residues. V was cut by 2 bases and J by 8 bases, with 11 bases left in between. The CDR3 is CASSEYSRVTQYF. CDR3 DNA: TGTGCCAGCAGTGAATATAGCAGGGTTACGCAGTATTTT.

The chain joins TRBV27 to TRBJ2-2, with 7 bases fitting TRBD2. V shed 9 bases, J shed 1 base, and the junction held 5 bases outside the gene matches. Germline-derived CDR1 and CDR2 are MNHEY and SMNVEV (reference sequence). This CDR3 is 14 amino acids long. The CDR3 loop reads CASKRGRNTGELFF. The CDR3 DNA is TGTGCCAGTAAGCGGGGTAGGAACACCGGGGAGCTGTTTTTT.

This clone was observed a handful of times. The V gene is TRBV19, the J gene TRBJ1-1; D is unresolved. The V end was cut by 3 bases, the J end by 3 bases, with 8 bases between. Germline assignment: CDR1 LNHDA and CDR2 SQIVND (reference sequence). The CDR3 length is 13 residues. CDR3 loop: CASSILQDTEAFF. The CDR3 bases are TGTGCCAGTAGTATTCTTCAAGACACTGAAGCTTTCTTT.

The V and J genes are TRBV6-1 and TRBJ2-6, with a tentative D call TRBD1 (5 bases). CDR1 and CDR2 from the germline V gene are MNHNS and SASEGT. The CDR3 sequence is 16 residues long. Between the trimmed V and J ends, which lost 3 bases and 2 bases, there was a span of 11 bases. The chain's CDR3 is CASSDRRATGANVLTF. CDR3 bases: TGTGCCAGCAGTGACCGCAGGGCAACTGGGGCCAACGTCCTGACTTTC.

This clone was counted between two and nine times. V gene TRBV11-3 combines with J gene TRBJ2-5; D ambiguous. This CDR3 comprises 14 residues. V was trimmed by 0 bases and J by 3 bases, leaving 8 bases between them. Germline CDR1 is SGHNT and CDR2 is YENEEA. The CDR3 is CASSLEDWKETQYF. The DNA of the CDR3 is TGTGCCAGCAGCTTAGAGGATTGGAAAGAGACCCAGTACTTC. Full variable domain (rest looked up from reference TRBV11-3 and TRBJ2-5): EAGVVQSPRYKIIEKKQPVAFWCNPISGHNTLYWYLQNLGQGPELLIRYENEEAVDDSQLPKDRFSAERLKGVDSTLKIQPAELGDSAVYLCASSLEDWKETQYFGPGTRLLVL.

The chain employs TRBV5-5 and TRBJ1-6; D call uncertain. The CDR3 runs to 13 residues. V lost 4 bases and J 8 bases, leaving 10 bases between the germline ends. Germline V gives CDR1 SGHKS, CDR2 YYEKEE (reference sequence). As DNA, the CDR3 is TGTGCCAGCAGCCTTCCCCCAGATTCACCCCTCCACTTT. This sequence encodes CASSLPPDSPLHF.

The gene calls are TRBV2 and TRBJ2-6, with a weak D call TRBD1 (6 bases). The V gene lost 6 bases and the J gene lost 0 bases, with 6 bases spanning the gap. Looked up from germline, CDR1 is SNHLY and CDR2 is FYNNEI. The CDR3 loop spans 14 amino acids. CDR3 sequence: CASSRGSGANVLTF. The DNA for the CDR3 is TGTGCCAGCAGCAGGGGCTCTGGGGCCAACGTCCTGACTTTC.

The genes are TRBV2 and TRBJ2-2, with D maybe TRBD2 (6 bases). Germline V CDR1 and CDR2: SNHLY, FYNNEI. Trimming cost V 2 bases and J 4 bases, with 23 bases left between them. CDR3 length equals 19 residues. As DNA, the CDR3 is TGTGCCAGCAGTGAATCTGGGTGGGGCCGACTAGGTACCACCGGGGAGCTGTTTTTT. Translating gives CASSESGWGRLGTTGELFF.

The J gene is TRBJ2-1, the V gene TRBV27, with a tentative D call TRBD2 (6 bases). CDR1 MNHEY and CDR2 SMNVEV come from the germline V gene (reference sequence). The CDR3 extends over 16 amino acids. The V and J ends lost 1 base and 7 bases respectively, with 17 bases between them. CDR3 DNA sequence: TGTGCCAGCAGTTTATTCAGCCGGGAGATTTTAAATGAGCAGTTCTTC. It codes for CASSLFSREILNEQFF.

The V call is TRBV2, the J call TRBJ2-7; TRBD2 agrees at 10 bases. The CDR3 is made up of 13 amino acids. Per the germline V gene, CDR1 is SNHLY and CDR2 is FYNNEI. V was pared by 6 bases and J by 2 bases, with 1 base of the junction left unmatched. CDR3 DNA sequence: TGTGCCAGCAGACTAGCGGGGACCTACGAGCAGTACTTC. It codes for CASRLAGTYEQYF.

The chain uses TRBV6-6 and TRBJ1-1; D uncertain. Deletions cut 5 bases from V and 3 bases from J, with 10 bases between. The germline V gene has CDR1 MNHNY and CDR2 SVGAGI (reference sequence). CDR3 length: 13 residues. The CDR3 spells CASSLPVDTEAFF. CDR3 DNA sequence: TGTGCCAGCAGTCTTCCGGTGGACACTGAAGCTTTCTTT.

This clone was observed once. This rearrangement joins TRBV10-1 to TRBJ1-4; TRBD1 matches 7 bases. Looked up from germline, CDR1 is WNHNN and CDR2 is SYGVQD (reference sequence). The CDR3 is 14 residues long. J was trimmed by 3 bases and V by 10 bases; bases with no gene match: 8. CDR3 bases: TGCGCCATCCGAAGGGACAGCCCTAATGAAAAACTGTTTTTT. It codes for CAIRRDSPNEKLFF.